This T cell receptor (beta chain) is from a study of PD-1 blockade in classical Hodgkin lymphoma. Each of the patients experienced relapse following autologous stem cell transplantation, and their brentuximab vedotin exposure differed. Clones were read by immunoSEQ multiplex PCR, and TCRdb kept only the in-frame ones, dropping some. The repertoire holds 20,000 or so clones, with around 67% as singletons. The sequenced sample was peripheral blood mononuclear cells (PBMCs), obtained before the second cycle of nivolumab. The receptor comes from a human donor with classical Hodgkin lymphoma.

The CDR3 loop is CARDGGAYEQYF. The CDR3 DNA follows: TGTGCCAGAGACGGGGGGGCCTACGAGCAGTACTTC. The chain is built from TRBV13 and TRBJ2-7; 8 bases are shared with TRBD2. Germline CDR1 reads PRHDT; CDR2 reads FYEKMQ (reference sequence). The CDR3 extends over 12 amino acids. The junction had 3 bases not matched to a gene; V was cut back by 9 bases and J by 2 bases. The full variable domain, in which reference TRBV13 and TRBJ2-7 provide the parts outside the CDR3, is AAGVIQSPRHLIKEKRETATLKCYPIPRHDTVYWYQQGPGQDPQFLISFYEKMQSDKGSIPDRFSAQQFSDYHSELNMSSLELGDSALYFCARDGGAYEQYFGPGTRLTVT.